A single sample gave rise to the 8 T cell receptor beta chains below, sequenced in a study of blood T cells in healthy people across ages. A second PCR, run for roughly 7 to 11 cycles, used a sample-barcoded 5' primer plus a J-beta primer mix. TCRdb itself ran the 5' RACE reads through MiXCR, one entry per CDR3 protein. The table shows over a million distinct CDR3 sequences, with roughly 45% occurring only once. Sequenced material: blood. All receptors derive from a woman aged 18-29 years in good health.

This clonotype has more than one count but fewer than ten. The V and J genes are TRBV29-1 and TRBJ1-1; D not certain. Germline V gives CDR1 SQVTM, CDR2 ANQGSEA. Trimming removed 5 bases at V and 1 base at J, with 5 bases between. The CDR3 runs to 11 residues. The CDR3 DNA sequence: TGCAGCGTTTTTTCGAACACTGAAGCTTTCTTT. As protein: CSVFSNTEAFF.

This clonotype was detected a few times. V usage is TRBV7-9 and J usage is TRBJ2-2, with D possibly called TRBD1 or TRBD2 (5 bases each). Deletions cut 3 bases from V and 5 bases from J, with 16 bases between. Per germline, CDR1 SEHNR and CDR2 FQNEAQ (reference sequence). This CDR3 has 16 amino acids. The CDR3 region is CASSLRDEPITGELFF. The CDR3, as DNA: TGTGCCAGCAGCTTGAGGGACGAGCCAATTACCGGGGAGCTGTTTTTT.

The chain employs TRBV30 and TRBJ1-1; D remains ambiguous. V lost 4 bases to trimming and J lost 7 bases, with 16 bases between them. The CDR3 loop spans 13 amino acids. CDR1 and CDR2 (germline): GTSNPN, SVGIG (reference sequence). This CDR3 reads CAWKSGQAVEAFF. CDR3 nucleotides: TGTGCCTGGAAAAGCGGGCAGGCCGTTGAAGCTTTCTTT. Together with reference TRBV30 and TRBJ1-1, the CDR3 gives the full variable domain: SQTIHQWPATLVQPVGSPLSLECTVEGTSNPNLYWYRQAAGRGLQLLFYSVGIGQISSEVPQNLSASRPQDRQFILSSKKLLLSDSGFYLCAWKSGQAVEAFFGQGTRLTVV.

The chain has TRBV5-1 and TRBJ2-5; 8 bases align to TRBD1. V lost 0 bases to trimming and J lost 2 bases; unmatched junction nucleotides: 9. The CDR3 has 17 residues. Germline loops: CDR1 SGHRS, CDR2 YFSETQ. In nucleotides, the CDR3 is TGCGCCAGCAGCTTGGCAGGGGGCGCCGCGAGTCAAGAGACCCAGTACTTC. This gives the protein CASSLAGGAASQETQYF.

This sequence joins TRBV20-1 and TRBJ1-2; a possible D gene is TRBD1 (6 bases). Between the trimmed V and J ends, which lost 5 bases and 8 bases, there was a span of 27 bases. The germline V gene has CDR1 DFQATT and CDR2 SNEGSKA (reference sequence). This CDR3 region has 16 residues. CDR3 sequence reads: CSAPSGQGGDMRGYTF. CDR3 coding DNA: TGCAGTGCTCCGAGTGGTCAAGGGGGGGATATGCGGGGCTACACCTTC.

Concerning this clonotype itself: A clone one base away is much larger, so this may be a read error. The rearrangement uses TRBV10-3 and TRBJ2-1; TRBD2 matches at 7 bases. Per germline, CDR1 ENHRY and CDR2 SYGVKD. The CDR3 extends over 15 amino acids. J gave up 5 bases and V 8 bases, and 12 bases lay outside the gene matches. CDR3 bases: TGTGCCATCGGAGGGACTACCGGGTCAGACAATGAGCAGTTCTTC. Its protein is CAIGGTTGSDNEQFF.

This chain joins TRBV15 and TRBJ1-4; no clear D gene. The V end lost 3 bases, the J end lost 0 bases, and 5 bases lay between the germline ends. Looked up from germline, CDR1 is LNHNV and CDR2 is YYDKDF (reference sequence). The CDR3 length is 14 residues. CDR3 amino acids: CATSSESTNEKLFF. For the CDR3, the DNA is TGTGCCACCAGCAGCGAGTCAACTAATGAAAAACTGTTTTTT.

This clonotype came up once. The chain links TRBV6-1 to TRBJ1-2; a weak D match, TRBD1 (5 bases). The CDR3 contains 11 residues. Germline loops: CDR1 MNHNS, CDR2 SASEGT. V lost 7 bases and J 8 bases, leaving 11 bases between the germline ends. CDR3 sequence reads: CASNEGWGYTF. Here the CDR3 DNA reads TGTGCCAGCAACGAGGGGTGGGGCTACACCTTC.